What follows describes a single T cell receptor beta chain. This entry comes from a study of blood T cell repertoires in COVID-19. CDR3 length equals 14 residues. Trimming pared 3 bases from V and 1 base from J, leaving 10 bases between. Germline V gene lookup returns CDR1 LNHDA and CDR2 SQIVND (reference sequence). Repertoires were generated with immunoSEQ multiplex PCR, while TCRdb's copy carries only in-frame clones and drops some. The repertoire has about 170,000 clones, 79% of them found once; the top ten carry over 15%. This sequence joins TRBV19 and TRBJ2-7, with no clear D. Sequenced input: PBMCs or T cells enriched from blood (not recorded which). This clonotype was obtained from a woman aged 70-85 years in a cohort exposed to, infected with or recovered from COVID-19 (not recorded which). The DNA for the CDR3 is TGTGCCAGTAGTATTCTATTCGGTTCCTACGAGCAGTACTTC. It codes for CASSILFGSYEQYF.